This is a list of T cell receptor beta chains from one sample in a study of graft-versus-host responses after intestinal transplantation. No antigen has been assigned to these receptors. The repertoire was sequenced with immunoSEQ multiplex PCR; TCRdb's copy has only in-frame clones and lacks some. The sample contains about 96,000 clones, 80% to 95% of which appear only once. The starting material was unstimulated CD4+ T cells sorted from spleen or lymph node cells, obtained before intestinal transplant. These receptors originate from a human donor who received an intestinal transplant. Both conserved end residues are part of each CDR3. D genes are given only for firm matches. Clone size, where shown, is once, few, many, or a class for clones that have expanded.

>.|TRBJ1-3|.|TRBV30
CACVSRGNTIYF
TGTGCCTGCGTATCGCGAGGAAACACCATATATTTT
>.|TRBJ1-3|.|TRBV5-4
CASSLGQTGNTIYF
TGTGCCAGCAGCTTAGGACAGACTGGAAACACCATATATTTT
>.|TRBJ2-2|.|TRBV28
CATQGRWGLFF
TGTGCCACCCAGGGGCGCTGGGGGCTGTTTTTT
>.|TRBJ2-5|.|TRBV4-1
CASSQAGSPAGGTQYF
TGCGCCAGCAGCCAAGCAGGTTCCCCTGCCGGGGGGACCCAGTACTTC
>.|TRBJ1-5|.|TRBV6-6
CASSYSMQPQHF
TGTGCCAGCAGTTACTCTATGCAGCCCCAGCATTTT
>.|TRBJ2-5|TRBD2|TRBV5-1
CASSRGVEETQYF
TGCGCCAGCAGCCGGGGGGTTGAGGAGACCCAGTACTTC
>.|TRBJ1-4|TRBD1|TRBV19
CASRVGSGTVGKLFF
TGTGCCAGTAGAGTCGGGTCCGGGACAGTCGGAAAACTGTTTTTT
>.|TRBJ1-4|TRBD1|TRBV5-4
CASSDSGTGGEKLFF
TGTGCCAGCAGCGATTCCGGGACAGGGGGTGAAAAACTGTTTTTT
>.|TRBJ1-4|TRBD1|TRBV30
CAWSDRGAGKLFF
TGTGCCTGGAGCGACAGGGGGGCTGGAAAACTGTTTTTT
>.|TRBJ2-7|TRBD2|TRBV6-5
CASSYSTASGSYEQYF
TGTGCCAGCAGTTACTCGACGGCTAGCGGGTCCTACGAGCAGTACTTC
>.|TRBJ1-6|TRBD1|TRBV11-2
CASSTDRVNSPLHF
TGTGCCAGCAGCACGGACAGGGTAAATTCACCCCTCCACTTT
>.|TRBJ2-1|.|TRBV19
CASSVELSSYNEQFF
TGTGCCAGTAGTGTGGAGCTAAGCTCCTACAATGAGCAGTTCTTC
>.|TRBJ2-3|.|TRBV30
CAWSAGTYLDTQYF
TGTGCCTGGAGTGCCGGGACATACCTAGATACGCAGTATTTT
>.|TRBJ1-2|.|TRBV29-1
CSVAFRENYHGYTF
TGCAGCGTTGCGTTCAGGGAAAATTACCATGGCTACACCTTC
>.|TRBJ2-7|TRBD2|TRBV4-1
CASSQDYATLAGTYEQYF
TGCGCCAGCAGCCAAGATTACGCAACCTTAGCGGGAACCTACGAGCAGTACTTC
>.|TRBJ2-6|.|TRBV19
CASSISAGANVLTF
TGTGCCAGTAGTATCTCGGCTGGGGCCAACGTCCTGACTTTC
>once|TRBJ2-3|TRBD2|TRBV6-1
CASSERPAGSTDTQYF
TGTGCCAGCAGTGAACGGCCAGCGGGGAGCACAGATACGCAGTATTTT
>.|TRBJ2-1|.|TRBV5-1
CASSLGTSRYYNEQFF
TGCGCCAGCAGCTTGGGTACTAGCAGATACTACAATGAGCAGTTCTTC
>.|TRBJ2-1|TRBD2|TRBV5-1
CASSGTSGSYNEQFF
TGCGCCAGCAGCGGGACTAGCGGCTCCTACAATGAGCAGTTCTTC
>once|TRBJ2-2|TRBD2|TRBV14
CASSPSGLAGDTGELFF
TGTGCCAGCAGCCCCTCCGGGCTAGCGGGAGACACCGGGGAGCTGTTTTTT
>.|TRBJ1-3|.|TRBV30
CAWSVRGSGNTIYF
TGTGCCTGGAGTGTACGGGGCTCTGGAAACACCATATATTTT
>.|TRBJ1-1|.|TRBV2
CASRGERVTEAFF
TGTGCCTCAAGAGGGGAGCGGGTGACTGAAGCTTTCTTT
>.|TRBJ2-1|TRBD2|TRBV19
CASSIDRLAGDNEQFF
TGTGCCAGTAGTATAGATCGCCTAGCGGGGGACAATGAGCAGTTCTTC
>once|TRBJ1-1|.|TRBV19
CASSRAGKFMNTEAFF
TGTGCCAGTAGTAGGGCAGGGAAATTCATGAACACTGAAGCTTTCTTT
>.|TRBJ1-1|.|TRBV19
CASKEQMNTEAFF
TGTGCCAGTAAGGAACAGATGAACACTGAAGCTTTCTTT
>.|TRBJ1-1|.|TRBV6-1
CASSEAGGNTEAFF
TGTGCCAGCAGTGAAGCAGGGGGGAACACTGAAGCTTTCTTT
>.|TRBJ2-7|TRBD1|TRBV5-1
CASSYTSGTATYEQYF
TGCGCCAGCAGCTACACCTCCGGGACAGCAACCTACGAGCAGTACTTC
>.|TRBJ2-1|.|TRBV2
CASSPDWSNEQFF
TGTGCCAGCAGCCCGGACTGGTCAAATGAGCAGTTCTTC
>.|TRBJ2-7|TRBD1|TRBV7-2
CASSFSGTVTYEQYF
TGTGCCAGCAGCTTCTCCGGGACAGTCACCTACGAGCAGTACTTC
>.|TRBJ2-1|TRBD2|TRBV19
CASSSPTGLAYNEQFF
TGTGCCAGTAGCTCCCCAACGGGACTAGCCTACAATGAGCAGTTCTTC
>.|TRBJ2-1|.|TRBV4-3
CASSQVPRVNEQFF
TGCGCCAGCAGCCAAGTGCCGAGGGTCAATGAGCAGTTCTTC
>.|TRBJ1-1|TRBD1|TRBV18
CASSPPVGTGIVTEAFF
TGTGCCAGCTCACCACCGGTCGGGACAGGGATCGTCACTGAAGCTTTCTTT
>.|TRBJ2-7|TRBD2|TRBV19
CASGRSPTSYEQYF
TGTGCCAGCGGGAGGAGCCCCACTTCCTACGAGCAGTACTTC
>.|TRBJ1-1|.|TRBV7-9
CASSSTGVDTEAFF
TGTGCCAGCAGCTCTACGGGGGTGGACACTGAAGCTTTCTTT
>.|TRBJ2-3|TRBD2|TRBV11-2
CASSRAGGLSTDTQYF
TGTGCCAGCAGCCGGGCGGGGGGCCTCAGCACAGATACGCAGTATTTT
>.|TRBJ1-2|.|TRBV21-1
CASSLGGRTSYGYTF
TGTGCCAGCAGCCTCGGTGGGAGGACTTCCTATGGCTACACCTTC
>.|TRBJ1-4|TRBD1|TRBV9
CASSPRQGSGNEKLFF
TGTGCCAGCAGCCCAAGACAGGGCTCGGGTAATGAAAAACTGTTTTTT